This is a list of T cell receptor beta chains from one sample in a study of PD-1 blockade in classical Hodgkin lymphoma. Data came from immunoSEQ multiplex PCR; TCRdb stores just in-frame clones and leaves some out. The table records 50,000 or so clones, around two thirds of them present only once. Sequences were derived from peripheral blood mononuclear cells (PBMCs), sampled before the second cycle of nivolumab. These receptors were collected from a human donor with classical Hodgkin lymphoma. Both conserved end residues are part of each CDR3. A D gene is named only where the DNA matches it firmly. The listing skips clone size in some rows; elsewhere it reads once, few, many or a size class.

-	TRBD1	TRBV7-9	13	TRBJ2-7	CASSTGQIYEQYF	TGTGCCAGCAGCACGGGACAGATCTACGAGCAGTACTTC
-	-	TRBV6-5	15	TRBJ1-5	CASSYREGGNQPQHF	TGTGCCAGCAGTTACAGGGAGGGCGGCAATCAGCCCCAGCATTTT
-	TRBD1	TRBV19	16	TRBJ1-1	CASSIDRVNMNTEAFF	TGTGCCAGTAGTATTGACAGGGTAAACATGAACACTGAAGCTTTCTTT
-	-	TRBV27	14	TRBJ2-6	CAISGVRGANVLTF	TGTGCCATCTCGGGTGTTAGGGGGGCCAACGTCCTGACTTTC
-	-	TRBV18	17	TRBJ2-3	CASSPRRDTLSTDTQYF	TGTGCCAGCTCACCACGCCGGGACACCCTAAGCACAGATACGCAGTATTTT
few	TRBD2	TRBV28	16	TRBJ2-1	CASSFGLALVYNEQFF	TGTGCCAGCAGTTTCGGACTAGCGCTTGTATACAATGAGCAGTTCTTC
-	-	TRBV7-8	18	TRBJ1-1	CASSKREPGQRPNTEAFF	TGTGCCAGCAGCAAAAGGGAGCCCGGACAGAGACCTAACACTGAAGCTTTCTTT
-	-	TRBV15	14	TRBJ2-3	CATSMDTRTDTQYF	TGTGCCACCAGCATGGATACCCGCACAGATACGCAGTATTTT
few	-	TRBV5-1	16	TRBJ2-3	CASSRRGQYSTDTQYF	TGCGCCAGCAGCCGGAGGGGACAGTATAGCACAGATACGCAGTATTTT
-	-	TRBV5-6	12	TRBJ2-7	CASSFNQYEQYF	TGTGCCAGCAGCTTTAATCAGTACGAGCAGTACTTC
-	TRBD2	TRBV7-7	16	TRBJ2-2	CASSIGTSGLAGELFF	TGTGCCAGCAGCATTGGGACTAGCGGGCTTGCTGGGGAGCTGTTTTTT
-	-	TRBV6-5	14	TRBJ1-6	CASSPGTDNSPLHF	TGTGCCAGCAGTCCCGGGACTGATAATTCACCCCTCCACTTT
once	-	TRBV7-3	16	TRBJ1-3	CASSLKGTGSGNTIYF	TGTGCCAGCAGCTTAAAGGGTACGGGATCTGGAAACACCATATATTTT
-	-	TRBV29-1	16	TRBJ2-1	CSAWFREKSTYNEQFF	TGCAGCGCATGGTTCCGGGAGAAAAGTACCTACAATGAGCAGTTCTTC
-	-	TRBV4-2	13	TRBJ2-5	CASSQDPAPTQYF	TGTGCCAGCAGCCAAGATCCAGCTCCAACCCAGTACTTC
-	-	TRBV6-1	15	TRBJ2-7	CASSEAGTGFYEQYF	TGTGCCAGCAGTGAAGCCGGGACGGGGTTTTACGAGCAGTACTTC
-	-	TRBV6-6	14	TRBJ1-2	CASSYSEGYYGYTF	TGTGCCAGCAGTTACTCGGAGGGCTACTATGGCTACACCTTC
-	-	TRBV6-5	11	TRBJ2-7	CASKRGNEQYF	TGTGCCAGCAAAAGGGGGAACGAGCAGTACTTC
few	TRBD1	TRBV7-3	15	TRBJ1-1	CASSLSGTGGTEAFF	TGTGCCAGCAGCTTAAGTGGGACAGGGGGCACTGAAGCTTTCTTT
once	-	TRBV21-1	14	TRBJ2-7	CASSLVRGGYEQYF	TGTGCCAGCAGCCTCGTGCGGGGAGGCTACGAGCAGTACTTC
-	TRBD2	TRBV2	13	TRBJ2-7	CASSPRGAYEQYF	TGTGCCAGCAGTCCGCGGGGGGCCTACGAGCAGTACTTC
-	TRBD1	TRBV11-2	14	TRBJ2-4	CASSPGQGRNIQYF	TGTGCCAGCAGCCCCGGACAGGGCCGCAACATTCAGTACTTC
-	TRBD2	TRBV9	16	TRBJ2-2	CASSVRAGAGTGELFF	TGTGCCAGCAGCGTCAGGGCGGGAGCGGGCACCGGGGAGCTGTTTTTT
-	TRBD1	TRBV6-5	14	TRBJ1-6	CASRTTGTNSPLHF	TGTGCCAGCAGAACGACAGGGACGAATTCACCCCTCCACTTT
once	-	TRBV6-1	12	TRBJ2-7	CASSSFQYEQYF	TGTGCCAGCAGTAGCTTCCAGTACGAGCAGTACTTC
-	TRBD1	TRBV6-5	14	TRBJ1-2	CASSRGQGDNGYTF	TGTGCCAGCAGCCGGGGACAGGGGGACAATGGCTACACCTTC
few	TRBD1	TRBV5-6	15	TRBJ1-5	CASSFSGTAQQPQHF	TGTGCCAGCAGCTTCTCCGGGACAGCCCAGCAGCCCCAGCATTTT
-	-	TRBV7-9	13	TRBJ2-7	CASSRDNSYEQYF	TGTGCCAGCAGCCGGGACAACTCCTACGAGCAGTACTTC
-	TRBD1	TRBV6-5	14	TRBJ2-7	CATQLGQGAREQYF	TGTGCCACCCAGTTGGGACAGGGGGCGCGAGAGCAGTACTTC
-	TRBD1	TRBV5-4	15	TRBJ1-2	CASSLSQGARYGYTF	TGTGCCAGCAGCTTATCACAGGGGGCACGCTATGGCTACACCTTC
few	-	TRBV14	14	TRBJ2-1	CASSPPRLYNEQFF	TGTGCCAGCAGCCCCCCACGACTCTACAATGAGCAGTTCTTC
-	-	TRBV7-2	12	TRBJ2-5	CASSFGEETQYF	TGTGCCAGCAGCTTCGGAGAAGAGACCCAGTACTTC
-	TRBD1	TRBV7-2	15	TRBJ2-1	CASSRRTGAYNEQFF	TGTGCCAGCAGCCGAAGGACAGGCGCCTACAATGAGCAGTTCTTC
-	-	TRBV7-8	14	TRBJ2-7	CASSYPSWVGEQYF	TGTGCCAGCAGCTACCCCTCCTGGGTTGGCGAGCAGTACTTC
-	-	TRBV6-5	14	TRBJ1-4	CASSYQGGGEKLFF	TGTGCCAGCAGTTACCAGGGAGGTGGGGAAAAACTGTTTTTT
once	-	TRBV25-1	13	TRBJ1-1	CASSEGPGIEAFF	TGTGCCAGCAGTGAAGGGCCGGGGATTGAAGCTTTCTTT
-	TRBD1	TRBV5-1	15	TRBJ2-7	CASSSRTGGLDEQYF	TGCGCCAGCAGCTCGCGGACAGGGGGCCTGGACGAGCAGTACTTC
-	-	TRBV30	13	TRBJ2-3	CACSGWGSDTQYF	TGTGCCTGCTCAGGTTGGGGATCAGATACGCAGTATTTT
once	TRBD2	TRBV15	15	TRBJ2-7	CATSRGAGGSYEQYF	TGTGCCACCAGCAGAGGAGCGGGAGGATCCTACGAGCAGTACTTC
-	-	TRBV19	16	TRBJ2-2	CASSMIGRPNTGELFF	TGTGCCAGTAGTATGATTGGACGCCCGAACACCGGGGAGCTGTTTTTT
-	-	TRBV6-5	15	TRBJ2-2	CASSWALARTGELFF	TGTGCCAGCAGTTGGGCCCTCGCAAGGACCGGGGAGCTGTTTTTT
few	TRBD2	TRBV27	16	TRBJ2-2	CASSPGLAGVTGELFF	TGTGCCAGCAGTCCCGGACTAGCGGGAGTGACCGGGGAGCTGTTTTTT
-	-	TRBV11-2	11	TRBJ2-1	CASSSDYEQFF	TGTGCCAGCAGCTCAGACTATGAGCAGTTCTTC
-	-	TRBV28	15	TRBJ2-3	CASSLPVRGTDTQYF	TGTGCCAGCAGTTTGCCCGTCAGGGGAACGGATACGCAGTATTTT
-	TRBD1	TRBV5-1	16	TRBJ1-1	CASSLAGQAPNTEAFF	TGCGCCAGCAGCTTGGCCGGACAGGCCCCAAACACTGAAGCTTTCTTT
-	-	TRBV7-3	16	TRBJ2-1	CASSPWAGVGVNEQFF	TGTGCCAGCAGCCCCTGGGCAGGGGTGGGTGTTAATGAGCAGTTCTTC
-	TRBD1	TRBV5-1	18	TRBJ1-3	CASTQQGGSQFSGNTIYF	TGCGCCAGCACCCAACAAGGGGGCTCCCAGTTCTCTGGAAACACCATATATTTT
-	TRBD1	TRBV6-1	12	TRBJ1-1	CASSRQGTEAFF	TGTGCCAGCAGCAGACAGGGAACTGAAGCTTTCTTT
-	TRBD2	TRBV18	17	TRBJ2-5	CATSRRVAGSWEETQYF	TGTGCCACCTCCCGGAGAGTAGCGGGAAGCTGGGAAGAGACCCAGTACTTC
-	TRBD1	TRBV13	13	TRBJ2-7	CASSLNRGYEQYF	TGTGCCAGCAGCTTAAACAGGGGGTACGAGCAGTACTTC
-	-	TRBV15	11	TRBJ2-1	CATSTGIVQFF	TGTGCCACCAGCACAGGGATTGTGCAGTTCTTC
-	TRBD1	TRBV30	13	TRBJ1-1	CAWSAQGATEAFF	TGTGCCTGGAGTGCCCAGGGGGCGACTGAAGCTTTCTTT
-	TRBD1	TRBV7-9	15	TRBJ2-4	CASSLTGVDKNIQYF	TGTGCCAGCAGTCTCACAGGGGTGGACAAAAACATTCAGTACTTC
few	TRBD1	TRBV15	13	TRBJ1-1	CATSRGVDRAAFF	TGTGCCACCAGCAGAGGGGTGGACAGGGCCGCTTTCTTT